These 30 T cell receptor beta chains came from one sample sequenced in a study of T cell responses to AZD1222 COVID-19 vaccine. Clones were sequenced by immunoSEQ multiplex PCR, and TCRdb holds only the in-frame ones, with some missing. The sample consists of around 130,000 clones, 80% to 90% of them appearing once. The material sequenced was peripheral blood, taken on day 0 of AZD1222 vaccination. These receptor sequences come from an adult in good health.

J is TRBJ2-7 and V is TRBV5-6, with D hard to call. This CDR3 is 12 amino acids long. V lost 4 bases and J 2 bases, leaving 7 bases between the germline ends. From germline, CDR1 is SGHDT and CDR2 YYEEEE. The CDR3 reads CASSLNTYEQYF. CDR3 bases: TGTGCCAGCAGCCTAAACACCTACGAGCAGTACTTC.

The V and J genes are TRBV7-8 and TRBJ2-2, with 7 bases that match TRBD2. Germline CDR1 is SGHVS and CDR2 is FQNEAQ. V gave up 5 bases and J gave up 6 bases; unmatched junction bases: 6. The CDR3 contains 14 residues. This CDR3 reads CASSPPGRAGELFF. CDR3 DNA: TGTGCCAGCAGCCCGCCAGGGAGGGCCGGGGAGCTGTTTTTT.

The CDR3 spells CASSYSATGGTEAFF. CDR3 nucleotides: TGTGCCAGCAGTTACTCCGCGACAGGGGGCACTGAAGCTTTCTTT. The chain employs TRBV6-5 and TRBJ1-1; the match to TRBD1 covers 9 bases. The CDR3 sequence is 15 residues long. CDR1 is MNHEY, CDR2 SVGAGI, per germline. V lost 0 bases and J lost 4; bases outside the gene matches: 3.

The CDR3 DNA is TGTGCCAGCAGTTACTCGAGGGCAGCATCTAACTATGGCTACACCTTC. Encoded protein: CASSYSRAASNYGYTF. This sequence joins TRBV6-2 or TRBV6-3 and TRBJ1-2; D not resolved. Trimming removed 0 bases from V and 0 bases from J, with 11 bases in between. This CDR3 is 16 amino acids long. Germline values: CDR1 MNHEY, CDR2 SVGEGT.

This clone was seen only a few times. V gene TRBV6-5 combines with J gene TRBJ2-5; D not resolved. The CDR3 has 11 amino acids. Trimming removed 6 bases at V and 5 bases at J, with 7 bases between. The germline V gene has CDR1 MNHEY and CDR2 SVGAGI. The CDR3 sequence is CASSPKETQYF. The CDR3 DNA reads TGTGCCAGCAGCCCGAAGGAGACCCAGTACTTC.

The sample holds one count of this clone. V usage is TRBV7-2 and J usage is TRBJ2-5; D is perhaps TRBD1 or TRBD2 (5 bases each). This CDR3 is built from 13 residues. Germline values: CDR1 SGHTA, CDR2 FQGNSA. Trimming left V 5 bases short and J 5 bases short, with 12 bases between. The chain's CDR3 is CASSDSWGETQYF. The DNA of the CDR3 is TGTGCCAGCAGCGACTCCTGGGGGGAGACCCAGTACTTC.

This chain links TRBV3-1 (or the pseudogene TRBV3-2) with TRBJ2-1; D possibly uses TRBD1 or TRBD2 (5 bases each). From germline, CDR1 is LGHDT and CDR2 YNNKEL (reference sequence). The V gene lost 4 bases and the J gene lost 0 bases, with 22 bases spanning the gap. The CDR3 contains 19 residues. CDR3 DNA: TGTGCCAGCAGCCCCCTCCGGCTGGGTGGGACGAGCTCCTACAATGAGCAGTTCTTC. It codes for CASSPLRLGGTSSYNEQFF.

The rearrangement joins TRBV6-2 or TRBV6-3 to TRBJ2-7, with 7 bases identical to TRBD1. V dropped 4 bases and J dropped 4; count of bases not matched to a gene: 7. Germline-derived CDR1 and CDR2 are MNHEY and SVGEGT. This CDR3 has 14 amino acids. As DNA, the CDR3 is TGTGCCAGCAGTTGGACAGGCGGTGGGTACGAGCAGTACTTC. Protein sequence: CASSWTGGGYEQYF.

This clone was counted once. The CDR3 reads CASSLGGTLNEKLFF. The CDR3 DNA is TGTGCCAGCAGTTTAGGGGGGACCCTTAATGAAAAACTGTTTTTT. The genes are TRBV28 and TRBJ1-4; D is perhaps TRBD1 (5 bases). The CDR3 has 15 residues. Germline V gene sequence: CDR1 MDHEN, CDR2 SYDVKM. V was shortened by 2 bases and J by 4 bases, with 11 bases between the two germline ends. Using reference TRBV28 and TRBJ1-4 for the parts outside the CDR3, the full variable domain is DVKVTQSSRYLVKRTGEKVFLECVQDMDHENMFWYRQDPGLGLRLIYFSYDVKMKEKGDIPEGYSVSREKKERFSLILESASTNQTSMYLCASSLGGTLNEKLFFGSGTQLSVL.

J is TRBJ1-2 and V is TRBV7-9, with D unclear. Trimming removed 10 bases at V and 5 bases at J, with 29 bases between. Germline V gene data show CDR1 as SEHNR and CDR2 as FQNEAQ (reference sequence). This CDR3 is 17 amino acids long. This CDR3 is CATPGGHSDPIRYGYTF. The CDR3 bases are TGTGCCACCCCCGGTGGGCACTCGGACCCCATAAGATATGGCTACACCTTC.

J is TRBJ2-7 and V is TRBV2, with 7 positions matching TRBD1. Germline CDR1 reads SNHLY; CDR2 reads FYNNEI. V trimming: 8 bases; J trimming: 6 bases; junction bases outside the gene matches: 13. CDR3 length: 14 amino acids. This CDR3 reads CASHQQGSVFEQYF. Written as DNA, the CDR3 is TGTGCCAGCCACCAACAGGGGTCCGTCTTCGAGCAGTACTTC.

This clone was seen just once. V usage is TRBV5-5 and J usage is TRBJ2-7, with TRBD1 identical over 7 bases. Germline V gives CDR1 SGHKS, CDR2 YYEKEE (reference sequence). The trim removed 2 bases at V and 2 bases at J, leaving 7 bases unmatched. This CDR3 contains 15 residues. CDR3 DNA sequence: TGTGCCAGCAGCTTCCGTGGGACAGAGACCTACGAGCAGTACTTC. This codes for CASSFRGTETYEQYF. The full variable domain, completed using reference TRBV5-5 and TRBJ2-7, is DAGVTQSPTHLIKTRGQQVTLRCSPISGHKSVSWYQQVLGQGPQFIFQYYEKEERGRGNFPDRFSARQFPNYSSELNVNALLLGDSALYLCASSFRGTETYEQYFGPGTRLTVT.

The chain is built from TRBV5-1 and TRBJ2-5, with 8 bases matching TRBD2. From germline, CDR1 is SGHRS and CDR2 YFSETQ. With V trimmed by 7 bases and J by 5 bases, 10 bases remained unmatched. The CDR3 consists of 14 residues. The CDR3 region is CASGRGGTRETQYF. The DNA of the CDR3 is TGCGCCAGCGGTCGGGGGGGCACGAGGGAGACCCAGTACTTC. Full variable domain (remainder filled in from reference TRBV5-1 and TRBJ2-5): KAGVTQTPRYLIKTRGQQVTLSCSPISGHRSVSWYQQTPGQGLQFLFEYFSETQRNKGNFPGRFSGRQFSNSRSEMNVSTLELGDSALYLCASGRGGTRETQYFGPGTRLLVL.

The chain employs TRBV19 and TRBJ1-1; no clear D gene. Germline values: CDR1 LNHDA, CDR2 SQIVND (reference sequence). The ends were cut back, 5 bases at V and 3 bases at J, with 10 bases in the middle. CDR3 length: 13 amino acids. The DNA for the CDR3 is TGTGCCAGTAGTCGGGCCGCCGACACTGAAGCTTTCTTT. This gives the protein CASSRAADTEAFF. Full variable domain (missing parts from reference TRBV19 and TRBJ1-1): DGGITQSPKYLFRKEGQNVTLSCEQNLNHDAMYWYRQDPGQGLRLIYYSQIVNDFQKGDIAEGYSVSREKKESFPLTVTSAQKNPTAFYLCASSRAADTEAFFGQGTRLTVV.

This sequence joins TRBV6-6 and TRBJ1-2; D may be TRBD1 (6 bases). CDR1 MNHNY and CDR2 SVGAGI come from the germline V gene (reference sequence). V shed 0 bases and J shed 8 bases, with 13 bases lying between them. There are 14 residues in the CDR3. CDR3 region: CASSYSPGADGYTF. DNA for the CDR3: TGTGCCAGCAGTTACTCCCCGGGGGCGGACGGCTACACCTTC.

The chain links TRBV9 to TRBJ2-1, with TRBD1 matching over 8 bases. CDR1 and CDR2 from the germline V gene are SGDLS and YYNGEE. J lost 3 bases, V lost 1 base, and 6 bases had no gene match. This CDR3 is 16 amino acids long. This CDR3 reads CASSVTGQALYNEQFF. CDR3 DNA sequence: TGTGCCAGCAGCGTAACGGGACAGGCCCTCTACAATGAGCAGTTCTTC.

The rearrangement joins TRBV10-1 to TRBJ2-7; the match to TRBD2 covers 8 bases. CDR3 length equals 17 residues. The ends lost 8 bases at V and 0 bases at J; junction bases unmatched: 15. The germline gives CDR1 WNHNN, CDR2 SYGVQD (reference sequence). CDR3 DNA: TGCGCCAGCCTGTCAACTAGCGGACTAACTATCTCCTACGAGCAGTACTTC. Its translation is CASLSTSGLTISYEQYF.

This clone was observed a handful of times. The CDR3 loop is CASSLGRPLNYNSPLHF. CDR3 coding DNA: TGTGCCAGCAGCTTAGGAAGGCCCCTGAACTATAATTCACCCCTCCACTTT. This chain uses TRBV7-2 with TRBJ1-6; D remains unclear. Between the trimmed V and J ends, which lost 1 base and 3 bases, there was a span of 13 bases. This CDR3 comprises 17 residues. Germline CDR1 reads SGHTA; CDR2 reads FQGNSA. Supplemented by reference TRBV7-2 and TRBJ1-6, the full variable domain reads GAGVSQSPSNKVTEKGKDVELRCDPISGHTALYWYRQSLGQGLEFLIYFQGNSAPDKSGLPSDRFSAERTGGSVSTLTIQRTQQEDSAVYLCASSLGRPLNYNSPLHFGNGTRLTVT.

The V and J genes are TRBV28 and TRBJ1-2, with no clear D. Germline CDR1 MDHEN, CDR2 SYDVKM. This CDR3 region has 14 residues. The germline V and J ends were trimmed by 4 bases and 6 bases, with 15 bases remaining between them. In DNA, the CDR3 is TGTGCCAGCAGTTGGGTAAGGCTCTCCCATGGCTACACCTTC. It translates to CASSWVRLSHGYTF.

The chain links TRBV7-9 to TRBJ2-2; D might be TRBD1 (6 bases). The CDR3 runs 17 residues. V lost 5 bases, J lost 6 bases, and 22 bases lay in between. Germline CDR1 is SEHNR and CDR2 is FQNEAQ (reference sequence). CDR3 residues: CASSPPASRGGSGELFF. The CDR3 DNA follows: TGTGCCAGCAGCCCCCCGGCCAGCAGGGGCGGCTCCGGGGAGCTGTTTTTT.

J is TRBJ2-6 and V is TRBV2; the D call may be TRBD1 or TRBD2 (5 bases each). This CDR3 has 15 residues. The V gene's germline CDR1 is SNHLY and CDR2 FYNNEI. V was shortened by 5 bases and J by 3 bases, with 11 bases between the two germline ends. CDR3 residues: CASSPGQGGANVLTF. CDR3 DNA sequence: TGTGCCAGCAGTCCGGGGCAGGGTGGGGCCAACGTCCTGACTTTC.

This chain connects TRBV4-3 to TRBJ2-3; 14 nucleotides match TRBD2. Germline trimming cut 5 bases from V and 6 bases from J; bases unmatched to any gene: 13. The length of the CDR3 is 18 residues. Germline CDR1 and CDR2: LGHNA and YSLEER. The CDR3 DNA reads as TGCGCCAGCAGCTACCAAGTGACTAGCGGGGGGGCCGCGGATACGCAGTATTTT. Translating it yields CASSYQVTSGGAADTQYF.

The chain combines TRBV6-2 or TRBV6-3 with TRBJ1-2; possibly TRBD1 for D (5 bases). The germline V gene has CDR1 MNHEY and CDR2 SVGEGT. This CDR3 has 14 residues. V was pared by 4 bases and J by 4 bases, with 13 bases between. The CDR3 region is CASSFFGGGYGYTF. CDR3 in DNA: TGTGCCAGCAGTTTCTTTGGGGGAGGCTATGGCTACACCTTC.

The chain couples TRBV6-5 to TRBJ1-2; D is unresolved. Germline V gene lookup returns CDR1 MNHEY and CDR2 SVGAGI. This CDR3 spans 13 amino acids. Trimming removed 11 bases from V and 0 bases from J, with 13 bases in between. The CDR3 sequence is CAGKDGANYGYTF. CDR3 coding DNA: TGTGCCGGTAAGGACGGCGCTAACTATGGCTACACCTTC.

This chain connects TRBV7-2 to TRBJ2-7; D might be TRBD2 (6 bases). Per germline, CDR1 SGHTA and CDR2 FQGNSA. The V and J ends lost 6 bases and 0 bases respectively, with 15 bases between them. The CDR3 runs to 15 residues. CDR3 nucleotide sequence: TGTGCCAGCAGTACTAGCAGTCTGAGCTCCTACGAGCAGTACTTC. Its translation: CASSTSSLSSYEQYF.

The rearrangement links TRBV3-1 (or the pseudogene TRBV3-2) to TRBJ2-1, with 7 nucleotides matching TRBD1. Per the germline V gene, CDR1 is LGHDT and CDR2 is YNNKEL (reference sequence). The CDR3 is made up of 14 amino acids. V was pared by 4 bases and J by 4 bases, with 4 bases of the junction left unmatched. CDR3 coding DNA: TGTGCCAGCAGCCGAGGGGGCGGGTACAATGAGCAGTTCTTC. Protein: CASSRGGGYNEQFF.

The chain recombines TRBV19 with TRBJ2-5; unclear D gene. V shed 3 bases and J shed 4 bases, with 15 bases lying between them. Germline-derived CDR1 and CDR2 are LNHDA and SQIVND (reference sequence). The CDR3 has 15 residues. The CDR3 loop is CASSIGRPPGETQYF. CDR3 in DNA: TGTGCCAGTAGTATCGGGCGACCGCCGGGAGAGACCCAGTACTTC.

The chain carries TRBV12-3 or TRBV12-4 and TRBJ2-4; D is undetermined. V lost 6 bases and J 6 bases, leaving 9 bases between the germline ends. This CDR3 spans 12 amino acids. The CDR3 sequence is CASSPRRNIQYF. CDR3 DNA sequence: TGTGCCAGCAGCCCCAGGAGAAACATTCAGTACTTC.

This clone has just a few counts. The chain uses TRBV5-6 and TRBJ2-7; TRBD2 agrees at 11 bases. Germline V gene lookup returns CDR1 SGHDT and CDR2 YYEEEE. The ends lost 4 bases at V and 2 bases at J; junction bases unmatched: 8. This CDR3 is 16 amino acids long. CDR3 protein: CASSKRTSGPPYEQYF. CDR3 bases: TGTGCCAGCAGCAAACGGACTAGCGGGCCCCCCTACGAGCAGTACTTC.

The chain carries TRBV18 and TRBJ1-5, with TRBD1 identical over 8 bases. V trimming: 2 bases; J trimming: 6 bases; junction bases outside the gene matches: 6. The CDR3 is 15 amino acids. Germline loops: CDR1 KGHSH, CDR2 LQKENI. CDR3 in amino acids: CASSPTQGGGQPQHF. The CDR3 DNA sequence: TGTGCCAGCTCACCAACACAGGGGGGCGGTCAGCCCCAGCATTTT.